The T cell receptor (beta chain) under discussion was sequenced for a study of shared T cell receptors in the human thymus. V gave up 3 bases and J gave up 2 bases; unmatched junction bases: 5. Germline V gives CDR1 MNHEY, CDR2 SMNVEV (reference sequence). The CDR3 sequence is 15 residues long. Profiling relied on immunoSEQ multiplex PCR, and the TCRdb table lists in-frame clones only, not all of them. This table holds roughly 410,000 clones, approximately 95% found once. The sample comprised thymocytes. The rearrangement joins TRBV27 to TRBJ1-2, with TRBD1 matching over 8 bases. This sequence originates from a human donor. The CDR3 nucleotides read TGTGCCAGCAGTTTCCAGGGGGCAGTCAACTATGGCTACACCTTC. This translates into CASSFQGAVNYGYTF.